This T cell receptor beta chain was captured by sequencing in a study of cytomegalovirus exposure and HLA in healthy donors. Study in general: Early released data had tens of millions of unique TCRs, all coming from HLA-typed donors. Study-level findings and limits: A few chains tied to CMV proved CMV antigen-specific in vitro.

Points on this clone: Its antigen is unidentified.

60 Vbeta and 13 Jbeta primers were used in PCR. Profiling relied on immunoSEQ multiplex PCR, and the TCRdb table lists in-frame clones only, not all of them. Seen here are fewer than 200,000 clones, around four fifths observed once, and the top ten hold roughly 1.2%. Trimming took 4 bases from V and 0 from J; bases not matched to a gene: 8. There are 17 residues in the CDR3. Germline CDR1 reads LNHDA; CDR2 reads SQIVND (reference sequence). Sequencing used PBMCs. This rearrangement joins TRBV19 to TRBJ2-3; 9 nucleotides align to TRBD2. This TCR came from a woman in her 50s in good health and CMV-seronegative. The CDR3 DNA is TGTGCCAGTAGTAGACGATTAGCGGGGGTTAGCACAGATACGCAGTATTTT. Amino acids: CASSRRLAGVSTDTQYF.